This T cell receptor beta chain is from a study of cytomegalovirus exposure and HLA in healthy donors. The CDR3 loop spans 16 amino acids. Per the germline V gene, CDR1 is MDHEN and CDR2 is SYDVKM. J gave up 4 bases and V 7 bases, and 12 bases lay outside the gene matches. As regards this clone: As yet, its antigen is unknown.

The PCR contained 60 Vbeta and 13 Jbeta primers. Generated by immunoSEQ multiplex PCR, the TCRdb table keeps only in-frame clones and is missing some. This sample has 100,000 to 150,000 clones, with roughly 78% found just once. The study, taken as a whole, reports: Accounts indicate the classifier identified cytomegalovirus status with strong specificity and sensitivity. Altogether, about 160 TCR beta chains were recorded as cytomegalovirus-associated.

The sequence derives from a man aged 25-45 years in good health and CMV-seropositive. V gene TRBV28 combines with J gene TRBJ2-5; 10 bases match TRBD2. The material sequenced was PBMCs. For the CDR3, the DNA is TGTGCCAGCACCCCAGTGCTAGCGGGAGTGGCAGAGACCCAGTACTTC. It is translated as CASTPVLAGVAETQYF.